This TCR beta chain was obtained from a study of blood T cell repertoires in COVID-19. Study details: Acute and convalescent COVID-19 specimens originated in the United States, Italy and Spain. Sample material is recorded as cDNA or gDNA derived from T cells, B-cell-depleted T cells, or PBMCs.

In the source study's methods: It was from reference gene primer amplification that nucleated cell counts were estimated. Assay: immunoSEQ multiplex PCR; the TCRdb copy retains only in-frame clones and omits some. That table supplies the V and J calls and clone size; D and trimming were determined from the DNA. The sample includes about 39,000 clones, about 89% of them seen just once. V lost 3 bases to trimming and J lost 1 base, with 15 bases between them. The germline V gene encodes CDR1 GTSNPN and CDR2 SVGIG (reference sequence). This CDR3 contains 15 residues. V gene TRBV30 combines with J gene TRBJ1-1; D possibly corresponds to TRBD1 (5 bases). The source material was peripheral blood. This TCR was sampled from a man between 50 and 59 years old with active COVID-19. Written as DNA, the CDR3 is TGTGCCTGGAGCGTGCTAACCGGACAGAACACTGAAGCTTTCTTT. It specifies CAWSVLTGQNTEAFF.